This TCR beta chain was recovered during a study of cytomegalovirus exposure and HLA in healthy donors. In the study overall: It was reported in a later analysis that the same platform had been used for the 120 or so validation repertoires as for the approximately 670 first-cohort repertoires. Study outcomes and limitations: The investigators catalogued some 150 TCR beta chains as cytomegalovirus-associated. In vitro, a few CMV-associated chains proved specific for CMV antigens. Most observed TCR sequences were rare, whereas some public TCRs were detected in many donors.

Concerning this clone: Its antigen is currently unknown.

The method was immunoSEQ multiplex PCR; TCRdb's version includes in-frame clones alone and lacks a portion of them. This table has over 200,000 clones, just over 85% appearing once. The sequencing sample was made of PBMCs. The origin of this receptor is a woman in her late teens or twenties in good health and CMV-seronegative.

In DNA, the CDR3 is TGTGCCACCAGCAGAGAGCGGGACGGGTTCCCCTACGAGCAGTACTTC. Protein sequence: CATSRERDGFPYEQYF. This chain uses TRBV15 with TRBJ2-7; weak D call: TRBD2 (6 bases). V gave up 0 bases and J gave up 2 bases, with 14 bases separating them. From germline, CDR1 is LNHNV and CDR2 YYDKDF (reference sequence). The CDR3 is made up of 16 amino acids.